The 6 T cell receptor beta chains reported below all come from one sample, sequenced in a study of shared clonotypes between healthy human individuals. The repertoire was sequenced with immunoSEQ multiplex PCR; TCRdb's copy has only in-frame clones and lacks some. The profile shows over 850,000 clones, 75% to 85% of them singletons. Sequences were obtained from memory CD4+ T cells from PBMCs. Subset noted: CD45RA-negative fraction. Receptors originate from a man aged 18-30 years in good health. Some clones in this sample may be carry-over from other donors' samples.

About this clone itself: Other DNA sequences in this sample translate to the same CDR3. The chain combines TRBV25-1 with TRBJ2-1, with 8 nucleotides matching TRBD2. The CDR3 contains 15 residues. Looked up from germline, CDR1 is MGHDK and CDR2 is SYGVNS. V lost 2 bases, J lost 4 bases, and 4 bases stayed unmatched. The CDR3 DNA reads TGTGCCAGCAGTGAAGGGACGGGAGGGTACAATGAGCAGTTCTTC. Its protein is CASSEGTGGYNEQFF.

This clone was recorded once. This chain uses TRBV5-1 with TRBJ2-3; TRBD1 might be the D (6 bases). The CDR3 has 14 residues. Germline V gene data show CDR1 as SGHRS and CDR2 as YFSETQ. Trimming removed 4 bases from V and 2 bases from J, with 11 bases in between. The CDR3 coding sequence is TGCGCCAGCAGCCCCGGACAGAACACAGATACGCAGTATTTT. Encoded protein: CASSPGQNTDTQYF.

V and J are TRBV5-8 and TRBJ2-1, with TRBD2 matching over 12 bases. CDR1 and CDR2 (germline): SGHTS, YDEGEE. Losses at the gene ends were 4 bases for V and 5 bases for J; bases not matched to a gene: 4. The CDR3 is 15 amino acids. The CDR3 protein is CASSGTSGLNNEQFF. The CDR3 bases are TGTGCCAGCAGCGGGACTAGCGGGTTGAACAATGAGCAGTTCTTC.

This clone was seen more than once but under ten times. The V gene is TRBV7-9, the J gene TRBJ2-1; the D is unclear. The CDR3 length is 13 residues. Germline CDR1 and CDR2: SEHNR and FQNEAQ (reference sequence). With 3 bases removed from V and 5 bases from J, the gap between germline ends came to 8 bases. CDR3 in DNA: TGTGCCAGCAGCTTGAGACTTGACAATGAGCAGTTCTTC. Translated: CASSLRLDNEQFF.

The V call is TRBV7-3, the J call TRBJ2-3, with 8 nucleotides matching TRBD2. Germline values: CDR1 SGHTA, CDR2 FQGTGA. The length of the CDR3 is 17 residues. The V segment lost 3 bases and the J segment 6 bases; nucleotides outside the gene matches: 14. The chain's CDR3 is CASSLGVSGSSGDTQYF. CDR3 DNA sequence: TGTGCCAGCAGCTTGGGGGTCAGCGGGAGCTCGGGCGATACGCAGTATTTT.

V and J are TRBV19 and TRBJ2-7; D not resolved. The germline V gene encodes CDR1 LNHDA and CDR2 SQIVND (reference sequence). This CDR3 has 14 residues. The germline V and J ends were trimmed by 1 base and 4 bases, with 11 bases remaining between them. The CDR3 nucleotides read TGTGCCAGTAGTATAGTGGCAGGTCCGTACGAGCAGTACTTC. Its translation is CASSIVAGPYEQYF.